Detailed here is one T cell receptor beta chain. This record belongs to a study of blood T cell repertoires in COVID-19. The wider study: COVID-19 samples, acute and convalescent, were from the United States, Italy and Spain. PBMCs, B-cell-depleted T cells, or T cells provided the cDNA or gDNA that made up the material.

Authors' analysis steps: Amplification with reference gene primers provided the estimates of nucleated cell counts. Only in-frame clones appear in the TCRdb table, and some are missing; sequencing was by immunoSEQ multiplex PCR. D and trimming were read from the DNA, whereas the V and J calls and clone size are those reported in that table. The table records around 100,000 clones, 86% of them present only once. Germline V gene lookup returns CDR1 SNHLY and CDR2 FYNNEI. The CDR3 loop spans 15 amino acids. The ends were cut back, 2 bases at V and 5 bases at J, with 14 bases in the middle. The TCR originated in a man older than 75 with acute or convalescent COVID-19. The rearrangement uses TRBV2 and TRBJ2-3; D remains ambiguous. The specimen was peripheral blood. DNA for the CDR3: TGTGCCAGCAGTGAATTTTCCCTAGATCAAGATACGCAGTATTTT. This sequence encodes CASSEFSLDQDTQYF. Using reference TRBV2 and TRBJ2-3 for the parts outside the CDR3, the full variable domain is EPEVTQTPSHQVTQMGQEVILRCVPISNHLYFYWYRQILGQKVEFLVSFYNNEISEKSEIFDDQFSVERPDGSNFTLKIRSTKLEDSAMYFCASSEFSLDQDTQYFGPGTRLTVL.